The 22 T cell receptor beta chains in this list originate from one sample, sequenced in a study of post-analysis software for immune sequencing data. The authors incorporated unique molecular identifiers into the TCR beta cDNA libraries. TCRdb independently ran MiXCR on the PCR reads; one entry per CDR3 protein. The top ten clones hold over 9% of a sample with some 690,000 distinct CDR3 sequences, roughly three fifths of them seen once. Their specific antigens are unknown. Findings and limits, study-wide: TRBV5-6, TRBV5-1 and TRBV20-1 belonged to a set of a handful of TRBV segments that were more frequent in patients than controls.

The sequenced material came from blood. The origin of the receptors is a girl aged 2-10 years with multiple sclerosis.

The V gene is TRBV27, the J gene TRBJ2-1; D is uncertain. This CDR3 has 16 amino acids. CDR1 is MNHEY and CDR2 is SMNVEV in the germline V gene (reference sequence). V was cut by 2 bases and J by 1 base, with 12 bases left in between. The CDR3 bases are TGTGCCAGCAGTTTACTAACGGTCGATTCCTACAATGAGCAGTTCTTC. It translates to CASSLLTVDSYNEQFF.

This chain joins TRBV12-3 or TRBV12-4 and TRBJ2-5, with 7 nucleotides matching TRBD2. The CDR3 is 15 amino acids. V was pared by 5 bases and J by 2 bases, with 8 bases of the junction left unmatched. DNA for the CDR3: TGTGCCAGCAGTGAACGGGGGGTTGGACAAGAGACCCAGTACTTC. Protein sequence: CASSERGVGQETQYF.

This clonotype has only a few counts. The genes are TRBV20-1 and TRBJ2-5; 9 positions match TRBD2. CDR3 size: 15 residues. The J segment lost 1 base and the V segment lost 3 bases, leaving 6 bases of the junction unmatched. The germline V gene encodes CDR1 DFQATT and CDR2 SNEGSKA (reference sequence). The DNA for the CDR3 is TGCAGTGCTAGTTTTGCGGGGGGGACCCAAGAGACCCAGTACTTC. Amino acid sequence: CSASFAGGTQETQYF.

CDR3 sequence reads: CSGGLTDTQYF. The CDR3 DNA sequence: TGCAGCGGCGGACTCACAGATACGCAGTATTTT. J is TRBJ2-3 and V is TRBV29-1; possible D gene TRBD2, 5 bases. CDR1 and CDR2 (germline): SQVTM, ANQGSEA. Trimming shortened V by 7 bases and J by 2 bases, and 7 bases separated the two germline ends. This CDR3 region has 11 residues.

This clonotype was observed once. The V and J genes are TRBV4-3 and TRBJ2-7; no clear D gene. The DNA end is more similar to TRBJ2-5, so the J call may be wrong. Germline V CDR1 and CDR2: LGHNA, YSLEER. This CDR3 spans 15 amino acids. The CDR3 sequence: CASSQDLGREETQYF. DNA of the CDR3: TGCGCCAGCAGCCAAGATCTCGGCAGAGAAGAGACCCAGTACTTC.

V usage is TRBV7-9 and J usage is TRBJ2-1, with D perhaps TRBD1 (5 bases). Germline V lookup: CDR1 SEHNR, CDR2 FQNEAQ (reference sequence). The germline V and J ends were trimmed by 5 bases and 5 bases, with 16 bases remaining between them. CDR3 size: 15 residues. The CDR3 protein is CASSPREESHNEQFF. Here the CDR3 DNA reads TGTGCCAGCAGCCCCAGGGAAGAGTCCCACAATGAGCAGTTCTTC.

This sequence joins TRBV18 and TRBJ2-7; D is possibly TRBD1 (5 bases). The CDR3 sequence is 14 residues long. V was cut by 2 bases and J by 3 bases, with 11 bases left in between. Per the germline V gene, CDR1 is KGHSH and CDR2 is LQKENI. CDR3 region: CASSPGQPDYEQYF. The CDR3 DNA reads TGTGCCAGCTCACCAGGACAACCCGACTACGAGCAGTACTTC. The full variable domain, completed using reference TRBV18 and TRBJ2-7, is NAGVMQNPRHLVRRRGQEARLRCSPMKGHSHVYWYRQLPEEGLKFMVYLQKENIIDESGMPKERFSAEFPKEGPSILRIQQVVRGDSAAYFCASSPGQPDYEQYFGPGTRLTVT.

This clonotype came up a few times. The V call is TRBV4-1, the J call TRBJ1-5; D gene ambiguous. Trimming took 1 base from V and 2 from J, leaving 3 bases between them. The germline V gene encodes CDR1 MGHRA and CDR2 YSYEKL. The CDR3 runs 13 residues. The CDR3 loop is CASSQGGNQPQHF. The CDR3 coding sequence is TGCGCCAGCAGCCAAGGCGGCAATCAGCCCCAGCATTTT.

The CDR3, as DNA: TGCAGTGCTAGAGATCTCTCAGGAATAGGCTACAATGAGCAGTTCTTC. It yields the protein CSARDLSGIGYNEQFF. The rearrangement uses TRBV20-1 and TRBJ2-1, with D unclear. The CDR3 contains 16 residues. Germline V gene sequence: CDR1 DFQATT, CDR2 SNEGSKA (reference sequence). V lost 0 bases, J lost 3 bases, and 15 bases lay in between.

The chain couples TRBV7-9 to TRBJ2-5, with D perhaps matching TRBD2 (5 bases). This CDR3 is 13 amino acids long. V lost 9 bases to trimming and J lost 0 bases, with 11 bases between them. In germline, CDR1 is SEHNR, CDR2 FQNEAQ (reference sequence). The CDR3 nucleotides read TGTGCCAGTCTCCCGGGGAACCAAGAGACCCAGTACTTC. Its translation is CASLPGNQETQYF.

J is TRBJ2-1 and V is TRBV12-3 or TRBV12-4, with D unresolved. The germline V and J ends were trimmed by 3 bases and 9 bases, with 9 bases remaining between them. The CDR3 has 12 amino acids. The DNA for the CDR3 is TGTGCCAGCAGTTTGTCGATAGGTGAGCAGTTCTTC. Its protein product is CASSLSIGEQFF.

The chain is built from TRBV20-1 and TRBJ2-1; 8 nucleotides line up with TRBD2. The J call may be wrong; the DNA end is better matched by TRBJ2-7. From germline, CDR1 is DFQATT and CDR2 SNEGSKA (reference sequence). CDR3 length: 17 residues. The CDR3 nucleotides are TGCAGTGCTAGAGATTGGTACGGAGCGGGAGTTTACAATGAGCAGTACTTC. Amino acid sequence: CSARDWYGAGVYNEQYF.

The chain has TRBV7-9 and TRBJ2-1; possibly TRBD1 for D (6 bases). The CDR3 is 16 amino acids. V lost 0 bases and J 4 bases, leaving 13 bases between the germline ends. Germline CDR1 and CDR2: SEHNR and FQNEAQ (reference sequence). The CDR3 region is CASSLARGKGYNEQFF. The CDR3 DNA sequence: TGTGCCAGCAGCTTAGCGAGGGGGAAGGGATACAATGAGCAGTTCTTC.

V and J are TRBV9 and TRBJ2-7; no clear D. The CDR3 spans 14 residues. The germline V and J ends were trimmed by 2 bases and 2 bases, with 11 bases remaining between them. Looked up from germline, CDR1 is SGDLS and CDR2 is YYNGEE. The DNA for the CDR3 is TGTGCCAGCAGCGTCGACCAGACCACCTACGAGCAGTACTTC. Translating gives CASSVDQTTYEQYF.

Only one count was recorded for this clonotype. The chain couples TRBV10-2 to TRBJ2-5; 10 bases are a match to TRBD2. V dropped 0 bases and J dropped 5; count of bases not matched to a gene: 9. Germline V lookup: CDR1 WSHSY, CDR2 SAAADI. This CDR3 has 17 residues. In DNA form, the CDR3 reads TGCGCCAGCAGTGAGTCCATCGAACTAGCGGGGATGGAGACCCAGTACTTC. This gives the protein CASSESIELAGMETQYF.

The chain joins TRBV7-2 to TRBJ2-5; D might be TRBD1 or TRBD2, each matching 5 bases. The V gene's germline CDR1 is SGHTA and CDR2 FQGNSA. V lost 5 bases and J 9 bases, leaving 25 bases between the germline ends. CDR3 size: 16 residues. This CDR3 is CASSPRVTGGGRPQYF. In DNA form, the CDR3 reads TGTGCCAGCAGCCCACGGGTAACTGGGGGTGGGAGACCCCAGTACTTC.

This clonotype was counted between two and nine times. The chain has TRBV29-1 and TRBJ2-5; D gene uncertain. The CDR3 consists of 12 residues. Trimming cost V 3 bases and J 6 bases, with 11 bases left between them. CDR1 and CDR2 (germline): SQVTM, ANQGSEA. The CDR3 region has the DNA TGCAGCGTTGATCTAGTGAGCAAGACCCAGTACTTC. Its protein product is CSVDLVSKTQYF.

This clonotype was seen a few times. V and J are TRBV7-6 and TRBJ1-4; D may be TRBD1 (5 bases). V lost 4 bases to trimming and J lost 0 bases, with 9 bases between them. The germline V gene has CDR1 SGHVS and CDR2 FNYEAQ. The CDR3 has 15 residues. The CDR3 nucleotides read TGTGCCAGCAGCTACGGGACCGCAACTAATGAAAAACTGTTTTTT. It codes for CASSYGTATNEKLFF.

The CDR3 DNA reads as TGCAGTGCTAGACTAGCGGGGGGGCCAAGGGAGCAGTTCTTC. It is translated as CSARLAGGPREQFF. The chain couples TRBV20-1 to TRBJ2-1; 12 positions match TRBD2. Per germline, CDR1 DFQATT and CDR2 SNEGSKA (reference sequence). V gave up 2 bases and J gave up 10 bases; unmatched junction bases: 6. The CDR3 is 14 residues long.

This clonotype was observed a handful of times. The chain joins TRBV6-2 or TRBV6-3 to TRBJ2-1; D is uncertain. The ends were cut back, 0 bases at V and 13 bases at J, with 10 bases in the middle. The germline V gene has CDR1 MNHEY and CDR2 SVGEGT. CDR3 length: 12 amino acids. DNA for the CDR3: TGTGCCAGCAGTTACTCTCGGCAGGATCAGTTCTTC. Protein sequence: CASSYSRQDQFF.

In this sample, this clonotype turned up a few times. V is TRBV29-1 and J is TRBJ2-3; D might be TRBD1 or TRBD2, each matching 5 bases. The CDR3 loop spans 13 amino acids. The V end was cut by 6 bases, the J end by 0 bases, with 10 bases between. Per the germline V gene, CDR1 is SQVTM and CDR2 is ANQGSEA. The CDR3 sequence is CSVGVESTDTQYF. The CDR3 coding sequence is TGCAGCGTGGGGGTTGAAAGCACAGATACGCAGTATTTT.

This chain uses TRBV6-2 or TRBV6-3 with TRBJ1-1; no definite D call. This CDR3 is built from 15 residues. V gave up 1 base and J gave up 0 bases, with 9 bases separating them. Germline V gene data show CDR1 as MNHEY and CDR2 as SVGEGT. CDR3 sequence reads: CASSYLGGVNTEAFF. The CDR3 DNA sequence: TGTGCCAGCAGTTACTTGGGTGGGGTGAACACTGAAGCTTTCTTT.